The 25 T cell receptor beta chains presented below share a single source sample, sequenced in a study of cytomegalovirus exposure and HLA in healthy donors. The PCR used 60 Vbeta and 13 Jbeta primers. Clones were read by immunoSEQ multiplex PCR, and TCRdb kept only the in-frame ones, dropping some. The sample includes about 200,000 clones, approximately 70% of them seen just once. The sample was PBMCs. The receptors here all came from a man aged 35-49 years in good health and CMV-seropositive.

This clone was counted only a few times. At one boundary the junction diverges from the germline segment, which might be a read error. The rearrangement links TRBV2 to TRBJ1-2; a possible D gene is TRBD1 (5 bases). Germline V gives CDR1 SNHLY, CDR2 FYNNEI. The length of the CDR3 is 11 residues. CDR3 nucleotides: TGCGCCACGGGGGGGGGCTATGGCTACACCTTC. It is translated as CATGGGYGYTF. The full variable domain, with the rest looked up from reference TRBV2 and TRBJ1-2, is EPEVTQTPSHQVTQMGQEVILRCVPISNHLYFYWYRQILGQKVEFLVSFYNNEISEKSEIFDDQFSVERPDGSNFTLKIRSTKLEDSAMYFCATGGGYGYTFGSGTRLTVV.

The gene calls are TRBV27 and TRBJ2-7, with a weak D call TRBD1 (6 bases). The germline CDR1 and CDR2 sequences are MNHEY and SMNVEV (reference sequence). This CDR3 contains 13 residues. The V and J ends lost 5 bases and 6 bases respectively, with 14 bases between them. The CDR3 loop reads CASSPYAGAEQYF. CDR3 nucleotide sequence: TGTGCCAGCAGTCCGTACGCAGGGGCCGAGCAGTACTTC.

The J gene is TRBJ1-2, the V gene TRBV6-5, with 10 nucleotides matching TRBD1. CDR1 and CDR2 (germline): MNHEY, SVGAGI. The V and J ends lost 6 bases and 6 bases, in that order; junction bases with no gene match: 4. The CDR3 is 13 residues long. This CDR3 is CASRLDRGNGYTF. The CDR3 coding sequence is TGTGCCAGCAGGCTGGACAGGGGGAATGGCTACACCTTC.

This clone was counted once. The V call is TRBV7-9, the J call TRBJ2-5; 7 bases align to TRBD1. The CDR3 contains 15 residues. Trimming took 5 bases from V and 5 from J; bases not matched to a gene: 11. Germline V gives CDR1 SEHNR, CDR2 FQNEAQ (reference sequence). The CDR3 sequence is CASSVGEGQSETQYF. In nucleotides, the CDR3 is TGTGCCAGCAGCGTCGGAGAGGGACAGAGTGAGACCCAGTACTTC.

This sequence joins TRBV27 and TRBJ1-2, with D tentatively TRBD1 (5 bases). Per germline, CDR1 MNHEY and CDR2 SMNVEV (reference sequence). The CDR3 runs to 12 residues. V was pared by 5 bases and J by 8 bases, with 12 bases between. The CDR3 nucleotides read TGTGCCAGCAGTCCCATGGGGGGAGGCTACACCTTC. It is translated as CASSPMGGGYTF.

To note about this clone: The junction departs from germline at one end; a sequencing error may be responsible. The gene calls are TRBV5-4 and TRBJ2-1, with D perhaps matching TRBD2 (7 bases). The germline V gene has CDR1 SGHNT and CDR2 YYREEE (reference sequence). The CDR3 has 15 amino acids. CDR3 coding DNA: TGTGCCAGCAGCTTGGGGGGGGGCTCCTACAGTGAGCAGTTCTTC. This translates into CASSLGGGSYSEQFF.

The rearrangement links TRBV19 to TRBJ1-2; D is unresolved. Germline assignment: CDR1 LNHDA and CDR2 SQIVND (reference sequence). The V gene lost 4 bases and the J gene lost 7 bases, with 7 bases spanning the gap. The CDR3 spans 11 residues. CDR3 DNA: TGTGCCAGTAGTAGAGGGATTGGCTACACCTTC. It translates to CASSRGIGYTF.

Only a few counts were recorded for this clone. The V gene is TRBV6-5, the J gene TRBJ1-1, with D possibly TRBD1 on 6 matching bases. The V gene's germline CDR1 is MNHEY and CDR2 SVGAGI. V was cut by 6 bases and J by 3 bases, with 14 bases left in between. This CDR3 has 14 residues. CDR3 region: CASSDRSRDTEAFF. The CDR3 DNA sequence: TGTGCCAGCAGCGACAGGTCCCGGGACACTGAAGCTTTCTTT.

This chain connects TRBV6-1 to TRBJ1-5; perhaps TRBD1 as D (5 bases). The CDR3 is made up of 15 amino acids. CDR1 and CDR2 (germline): MNHNS, SASEGT. Trimming cost V 6 bases and J 0 bases, with 12 bases left between them. CDR3 sequence (DNA): TGTGCCAGCAGGGATACAGGCTATAGCAATCAGCCCCAGCATTTT. Translating gives CASRDTGYSNQPQHF.

This clone was counted a few times. The V call is TRBV18, the J call TRBJ2-3; D gene unclear. This CDR3 is 14 amino acids long. V lost 3 bases, J lost 0 bases, and 7 bases lay in between. From germline, CDR1 is KGHSH and CDR2 LQKENI. The DNA of the CDR3 is TGTGCCAGCTCACCGGCATGGAGCACAGATACGCAGTATTTT. Protein: CASSPAWSTDTQYF.

The gene calls are TRBV4-1 and TRBJ2-5, with TRBD2 matching over 7 bases. Trimming removed 4 bases from V and 5 bases from J; junction bases left unmatched: 16. CDR3 size: 17 residues. CDR1 is MGHRA, CDR2 YSYEKL, per germline. The CDR3 spells CASSLFPARLAEETQYF. CDR3 sequence (DNA): TGCGCCAGCAGCCTATTCCCAGCACGGCTAGCGGAGGAGACCCAGTACTTC.

The chain uses TRBV15 and TRBJ1-3; 10 bases map to TRBD1. The germline gives CDR1 LNHNV, CDR2 YYDKDF (reference sequence). The CDR3 runs to 16 residues. V trimming: 2 bases; J trimming: 4 bases; junction bases outside the gene matches: 5. In DNA form, the CDR3 reads TGTGCCACCAGCAGAAGACAGGGGGCTGGAGGAAACACCATATATTTT. As protein: CATSRRQGAGGNTIYF.

This rearrangement joins TRBV18 to TRBJ2-3, with 9 bases fitting TRBD2. J was trimmed by 2 bases and V by 4 bases; bases with no gene match: 4. CDR3 length equals 15 residues. Germline V gives CDR1 KGHSH, CDR2 LQKENI. Here the CDR3 reads CASSLSSGITDTQYF. CDR3 DNA: TGTGCCAGCTCACTATCTAGCGGGATCACAGATACGCAGTATTTT. Using reference TRBV18 and TRBJ2-3 for the parts outside the CDR3, the full variable domain is NAGVMQNPRHLVRRRGQEARLRCSPMKGHSHVYWYRQLPEEGLKFMVYLQKENIIDESGMPKERFSAEFPKEGPSILRIQQVVRGDSAAYFCASSLSSGITDTQYFGPGTRLTVL.

V gene TRBV4-2 combines with J gene TRBJ2-1, with 11 bases fitting TRBD2. The germline CDR1 and CDR2 sequences are LGHNA and YNFKEQ. The CDR3 sequence is 19 residues long. Trimming took 4 bases from V and 7 from J; bases not matched to a gene: 18. CDR3 bases: TGTGCCAGCAGCCCAAAAGGTAGCGGGGGGGCCGTTGTAGTGAATGAGCAGTTCTTC. It codes for CASSPKGSGGAVVVNEQFF.

The chain carries TRBV15 and TRBJ1-6, with TRBD1 identical over 7 bases. V lost 2 bases to trimming and J lost 7 bases; unmatched junction nucleotides: 14. The CDR3 has 18 amino acids. The germline CDR1 and CDR2 sequences are LNHNV and YYDKDF (reference sequence). CDR3 region: CATSRNRVPGTANSPLHF. The CDR3 DNA reads TGTGCCACCAGCAGAAATCGGGTGCCCGGGACAGCAAATTCACCCCTCCACTTT.

The chain uses TRBV5-1 and TRBJ2-3; D is uncertain. With 0 bases removed from V and 0 bases from J, the gap between germline ends came to 5 bases. The CDR3 consists of 14 residues. The germline V gene has CDR1 SGHRS and CDR2 YFSETQ. CDR3 residues: CASSLVQSTDTQYF. The CDR3, as DNA: TGCGCCAGCAGCTTGGTCCAAAGCACAGATACGCAGTATTTT.

This chain uses TRBV7-9 with TRBJ1-1; 9 bases are shared with TRBD1. CDR3 size: 13 residues. The germline V gene encodes CDR1 SEHNR and CDR2 FQNEAQ (reference sequence). V was pared by 5 bases and J by 5 bases, with 3 bases of the junction left unmatched. The CDR3 DNA sequence: TGTGCCAGCAGCGCCGGACAGGGGACTGAAGCTTTCTTT. Amino acid sequence: CASSAGQGTEAFF.

The genes are TRBV6-6 and TRBJ2-5, with D unresolved. The length of the CDR3 is 16 residues. V shed 2 bases and J shed 0 bases, with 13 bases lying between them. CDR1 is MNHNY, CDR2 SVGAGI, per germline (reference sequence). The CDR3 is CASSYPSLGNQETQYF. The CDR3 DNA reads TGTGCCAGCAGTTACCCAAGTCTTGGCAACCAAGAGACCCAGTACTTC.

This clone was seen a single time. The chain uses TRBV19 and TRBJ2-7, with D possibly matching TRBD2 (6 bases). The CDR3 totals 14 residues. V lost 4 bases to trimming and J lost 0 bases, with 10 bases between them. Germline V gene data show CDR1 as LNHDA and CDR2 as SQIVND (reference sequence). This chain's CDR3 is CASSTPGLSYEQYF. The CDR3 coding sequence is TGTGCCAGTAGTACGCCGGGACTCTCCTACGAGCAGTACTTC.

The chain has TRBV13 and TRBJ1-2; D perhaps matches TRBD1 (5 bases). CDR1 is PRHDT and CDR2 is FYEKMQ in the germline V gene (reference sequence). The CDR3 length is 14 residues. Trimming left V 8 bases short and J 5 bases short, with 18 bases between. CDR3 residues: CASSGGTPRYGYTF. The CDR3 region has the DNA TGTGCCAGCTCCGGGGGGACCCCGAGGTATGGCTACACCTTC.

V gene TRBV6-1 combines with J gene TRBJ1-3, with D tentatively TRBD1 (6 bases). V lost 5 bases and J 4 bases, leaving 12 bases between the germline ends. The CDR3 contains 14 residues. Germline values: CDR1 MNHNS, CDR2 SASEGT. The CDR3 DNA reads as TGTGCCAGCAGTTCGACAGGAACCGGAAACACCATATATTTT. Translating gives CASSSTGTGNTIYF.

This clone was recorded a few times. This sequence joins TRBV10-3 and TRBJ1-5; 10 nucleotides line up with TRBD1. This CDR3 comprises 15 residues. CDR1 is ENHRY and CDR2 is SYGVKD in the germline V gene. V gave up 0 bases and J gave up 7 bases; unmatched junction bases: 3. The DNA of the CDR3 is TGTGCCATCAGTGAGTCAGGGACAGGGGACCAGCCCCAGCATTTT. It is translated as CAISESGTGDQPQHF.

This chain joins TRBV11-2 and TRBJ1-5, with 7 bases lining up with TRBD1. The V gene's germline CDR1 is SGHAT and CDR2 FQNNGV. The CDR3 is made up of 18 amino acids. V lost 1 base and J lost 1; bases outside the gene matches: 10. As DNA, the CDR3 is TGTGCCAGCAGCTTAGGGCAACAGGGGAGCACGAGCAATCAGCCCCAGCATTTT. This sequence encodes CASSLGQQGSTSNQPQHF.

The chain has TRBV13 and TRBJ2-7; the D gene is possibly TRBD2 (6 bases). The V and J ends lost 0 bases and 6 bases respectively, with 12 bases between them. The germline CDR1 and CDR2 sequences are PRHDT and FYEKMQ (reference sequence). The CDR3 spans 14 residues. The chain's CDR3 is CASSLGGGGAEQYF. CDR3 nucleotides: TGTGCCAGCAGCTTAGGAGGCGGAGGGGCCGAGCAGTACTTC.

The chain employs TRBV2 and TRBJ2-3; maybe TRBD1 (6 bases). Trimming cost V 6 bases and J 2 bases, with 12 bases left between them. The length of the CDR3 is 14 residues. CDR1 is SNHLY and CDR2 is FYNNEI in the germline V gene. The CDR3 reads CASRVDSLTDTQYF. The DNA of the CDR3 is TGTGCCAGCAGAGTGGACAGCCTCACAGATACGCAGTATTTT.